Sequencing of this T cell receptor beta chain was carried out in a study of T cell responses to AZD1222 COVID-19 vaccine. Study-level results: Spike-specific TCR breadth and depth both grew after two AZD1222 doses. Sampling that yielded the repertoires occurred only after the peak T cell response.

Remarks on this clone: Its antigen is currently unknown.

The data were produced by immunoSEQ multiplex PCR, yet TCRdb's version contains in-frame clones alone and is incomplete. Of some 80,000 clones listed, approximately 90% were seen once; the top ten hold approximately 11%. This receptor was obtained from an adult who received the MenACWY meningococcal vaccine as a control. The sample in question was peripheral blood, obtained 28 days after the second dose of the MenACWY control vaccine.

CDR3 in amino acids: CASRPISRVGGGELFF. CDR3 bases: TGCGCCAGCAGGCCTATCTCCAGGGTTGGCGGCGGGGAGCTGTTTTTT. The rearrangement joins TRBV5-1 to TRBJ2-2, with D tentatively TRBD1 (5 bases). The CDR3 covers 16 residues. Germline assignment: CDR1 SGHRS and CDR2 YFSETQ. The ends were cut back, 5 bases at V and 7 bases at J, with 21 bases in the middle.